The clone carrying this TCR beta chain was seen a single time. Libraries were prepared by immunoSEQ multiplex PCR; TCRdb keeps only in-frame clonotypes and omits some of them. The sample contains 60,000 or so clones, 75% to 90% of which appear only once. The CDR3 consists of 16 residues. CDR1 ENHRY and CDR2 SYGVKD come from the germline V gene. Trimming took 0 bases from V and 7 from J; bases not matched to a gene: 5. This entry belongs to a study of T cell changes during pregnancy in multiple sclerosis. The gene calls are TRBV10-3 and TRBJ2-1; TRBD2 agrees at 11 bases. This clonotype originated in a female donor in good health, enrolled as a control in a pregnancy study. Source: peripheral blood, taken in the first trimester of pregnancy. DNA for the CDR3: TGTGCCATCAGTGAGTCTAGCGGGGGGGCAGGGAATGAGCAGTTCTTC. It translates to CAISESSGGAGNEQFF.